This T cell receptor (beta chain) emerged from a study of blood T cell repertoires in COVID-19. Study as a whole: There were acute and convalescent COVID-19 samples, and they came from the United States, Italy and Spain. The cDNA or gDNA used as material had been derived from T cells, B-cell-depleted T cells, or PBMCs.

Original methodology: Scientists estimated how many nucleated cells there were by amplifying reference gene primers. Only in-frame clones appear in the TCRdb table, and some are missing; sequencing was by immunoSEQ multiplex PCR. V and J calls and clone size are as listed in that table; D and trimming were resolved from the DNA. In the table there are 55,000 to 65,000 clones, roughly four fifths of which are singletons. The CDR3 sequence is 14 residues long. V gave up 2 bases and J gave up 4 bases, with 10 bases separating them. CDR1 and CDR2 from the germline V gene are MNHEY and SVGEGT. The source of this sequence is a human donor in a cohort sampled during active COVID-19. This chain connects TRBV6-2 or TRBV6-3 to TRBJ2-3, with no clear D. Material for sequencing was peripheral blood. CDR3 in DNA: TGTGCCAGCAGTTACGAGGCCATCGCAGATACGCAGTATTTT. This codes for CASSYEAIADTQYF.